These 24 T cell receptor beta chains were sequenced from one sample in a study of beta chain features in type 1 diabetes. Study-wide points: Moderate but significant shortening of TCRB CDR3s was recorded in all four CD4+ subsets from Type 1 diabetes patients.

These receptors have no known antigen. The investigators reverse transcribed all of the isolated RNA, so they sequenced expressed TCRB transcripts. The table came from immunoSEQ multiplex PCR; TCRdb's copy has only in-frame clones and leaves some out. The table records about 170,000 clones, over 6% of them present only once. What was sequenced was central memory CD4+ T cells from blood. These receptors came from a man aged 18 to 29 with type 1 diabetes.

This chain's CDR3 is CASSYSSGARGSPLHF. DNA for the CDR3: TGTGCCAGCAGTTACTCGTCAGGGGCCCGAGGGTCACCCCTCCACTTT. This chain links TRBV6-5 with TRBJ1-6; D is possibly TRBD1 (6 bases). V lost 0 bases to trimming and J lost 10 bases, with 16 bases between them. The length of the CDR3 is 16 residues. Germline assignment: CDR1 MNHEY and CDR2 SVGAGI.

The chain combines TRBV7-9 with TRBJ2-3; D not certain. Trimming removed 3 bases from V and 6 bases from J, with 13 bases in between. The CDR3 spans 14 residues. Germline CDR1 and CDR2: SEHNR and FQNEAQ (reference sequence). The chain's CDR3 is CASSFEASRDTQYF. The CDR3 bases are TGTGCCAGCAGCTTTGAGGCCAGTCGGGATACGCAGTATTTT.

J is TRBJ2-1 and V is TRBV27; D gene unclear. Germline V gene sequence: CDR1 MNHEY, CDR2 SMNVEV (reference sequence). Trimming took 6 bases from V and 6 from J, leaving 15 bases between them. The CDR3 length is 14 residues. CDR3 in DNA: TGTGCCAGCAGCCGAAGCGACGGAATCAATGAGCAGTTCTTC. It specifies CASSRSDGINEQFF.

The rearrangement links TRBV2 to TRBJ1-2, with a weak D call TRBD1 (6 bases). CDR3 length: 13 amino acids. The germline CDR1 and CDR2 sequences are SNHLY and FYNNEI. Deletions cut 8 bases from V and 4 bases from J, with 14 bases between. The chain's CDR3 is CASLGGGGYGYTF. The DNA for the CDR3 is TGTGCCAGCCTGGGAGGGGGTGGCTATGGCTACACCTTC.

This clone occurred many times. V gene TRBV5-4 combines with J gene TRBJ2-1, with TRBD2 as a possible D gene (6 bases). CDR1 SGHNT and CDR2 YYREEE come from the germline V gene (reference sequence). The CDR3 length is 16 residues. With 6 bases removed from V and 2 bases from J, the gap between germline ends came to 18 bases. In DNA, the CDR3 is TGTGCCAGCAACTCCGGAACTAGCAGAACCTACAATGAGCAGTTCTTC. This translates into CASNSGTSRTYNEQFF.

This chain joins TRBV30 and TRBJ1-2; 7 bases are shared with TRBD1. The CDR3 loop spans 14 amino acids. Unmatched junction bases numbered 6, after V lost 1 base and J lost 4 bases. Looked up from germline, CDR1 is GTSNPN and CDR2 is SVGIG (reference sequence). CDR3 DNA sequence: TGTGCCTGGAGTGAGGACAGGTTGGTCTATGGCTACACCTTC. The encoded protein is CAWSEDRLVYGYTF.

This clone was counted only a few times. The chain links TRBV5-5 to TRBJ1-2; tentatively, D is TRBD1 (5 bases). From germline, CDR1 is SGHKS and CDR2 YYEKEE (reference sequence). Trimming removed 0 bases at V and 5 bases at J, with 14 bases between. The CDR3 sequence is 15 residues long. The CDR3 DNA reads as TGTGCCAGCAGCTTGGGGCAGGGTGTATGGTATGGCTACACCTTC. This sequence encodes CASSLGQGVWYGYTF.

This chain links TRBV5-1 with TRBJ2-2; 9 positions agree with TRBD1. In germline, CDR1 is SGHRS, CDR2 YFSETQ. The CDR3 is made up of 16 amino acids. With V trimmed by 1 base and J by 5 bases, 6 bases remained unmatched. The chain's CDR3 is CASSLYGTGRTGELFF. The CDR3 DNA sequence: TGCGCCAGCAGCTTGTATGGGACAGGGCGAACCGGGGAGCTGTTTTTT.

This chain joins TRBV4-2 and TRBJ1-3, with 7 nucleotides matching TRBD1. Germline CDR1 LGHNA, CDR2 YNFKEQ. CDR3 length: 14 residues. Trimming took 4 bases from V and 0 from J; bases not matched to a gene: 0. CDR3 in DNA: TGTGCCAGCAGCCGGGACAGCTCTGGAAACACCATATATTTT. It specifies CASSRDSSGNTIYF.

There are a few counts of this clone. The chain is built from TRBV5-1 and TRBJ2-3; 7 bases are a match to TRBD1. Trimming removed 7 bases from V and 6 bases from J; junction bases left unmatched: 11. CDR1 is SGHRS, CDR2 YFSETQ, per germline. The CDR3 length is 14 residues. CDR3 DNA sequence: TGCGCCAGCCGCGGACAGGCAGGGGTTGATACGCAGTATTTT. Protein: CASRGQAGVDTQYF.

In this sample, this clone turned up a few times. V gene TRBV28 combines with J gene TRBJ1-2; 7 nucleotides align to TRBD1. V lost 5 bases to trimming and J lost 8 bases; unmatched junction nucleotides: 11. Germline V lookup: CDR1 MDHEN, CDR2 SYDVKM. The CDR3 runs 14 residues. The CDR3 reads CASSPGTVQKGYTF. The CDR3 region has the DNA TGTGCCAGCAGTCCCGGGACAGTCCAGAAGGGCTACACCTTC.

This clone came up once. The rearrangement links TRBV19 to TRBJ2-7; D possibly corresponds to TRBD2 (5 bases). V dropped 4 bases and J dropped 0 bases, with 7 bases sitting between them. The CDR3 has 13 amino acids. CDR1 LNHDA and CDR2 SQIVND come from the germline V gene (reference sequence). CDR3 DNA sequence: TGTGCCAGTAGTACACTAGGCTCCTACGAGCAGTACTTC. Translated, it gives CASSTLGSYEQYF.

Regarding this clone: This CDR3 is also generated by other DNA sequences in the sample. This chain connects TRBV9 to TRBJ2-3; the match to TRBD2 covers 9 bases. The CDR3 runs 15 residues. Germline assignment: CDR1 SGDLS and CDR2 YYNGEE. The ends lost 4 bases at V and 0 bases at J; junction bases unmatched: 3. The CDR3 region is CASSSRGGSTDTQYF. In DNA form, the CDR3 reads TGTGCCAGCAGCTCGCGGGGGGGAAGCACAGATACGCAGTATTTT. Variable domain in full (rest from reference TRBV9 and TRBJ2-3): DSGVTQTPKHLITATGQRVTLRCSPRSGDLSVYWYQQSLDQGLQFLIQYYNGEERAKGNILERFSAQQFPDLHSELNLSSLELGDSALYFCASSSRGGSTDTQYFGPGTRLTVL.

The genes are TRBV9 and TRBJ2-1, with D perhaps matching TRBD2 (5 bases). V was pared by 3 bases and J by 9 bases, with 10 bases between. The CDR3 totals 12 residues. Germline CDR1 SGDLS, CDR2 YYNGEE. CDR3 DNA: TGTGCCAGCAGCGCAATAGAGGGTGAGCAGTTCTTC. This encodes CASSAIEGEQFF.

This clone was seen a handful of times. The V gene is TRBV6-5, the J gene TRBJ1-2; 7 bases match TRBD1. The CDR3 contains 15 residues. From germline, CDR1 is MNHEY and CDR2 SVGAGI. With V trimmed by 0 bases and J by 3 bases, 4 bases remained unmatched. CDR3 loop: CASSYSMQGDYGYTF. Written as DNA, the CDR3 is TGTGCCAGCAGTTACTCGATGCAGGGGGACTATGGCTACACCTTC.

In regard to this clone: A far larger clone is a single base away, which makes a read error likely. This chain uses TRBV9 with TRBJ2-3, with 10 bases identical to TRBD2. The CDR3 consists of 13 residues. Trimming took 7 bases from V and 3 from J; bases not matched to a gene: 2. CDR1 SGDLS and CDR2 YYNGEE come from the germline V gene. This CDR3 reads CASGAGGTDTQYF. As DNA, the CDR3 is TGTGCCAGCGGAGCGGGGGGGACAGATACGCAGTATTTT.

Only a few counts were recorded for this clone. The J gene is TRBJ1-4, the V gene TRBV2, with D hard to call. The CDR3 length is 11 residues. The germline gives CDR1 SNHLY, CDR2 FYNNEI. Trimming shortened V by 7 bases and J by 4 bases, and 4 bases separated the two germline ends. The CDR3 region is CASTFNEKLFF. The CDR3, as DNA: TGTGCCAGCACCTTTAATGAAAAACTGTTTTTT.

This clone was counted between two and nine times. CDR3 nucleotides: TGTGCCAGCAGCTGGACTAGCGGGCAAGAGACCCAGTACTTC. Amino acids: CASSWTSGQETQYF. The chain employs TRBV7-9 and TRBJ2-5; TRBD2 agrees at 11 bases. Germline loops: CDR1 SEHNR, CDR2 FQNEAQ (reference sequence). Trimming at V came to 4 bases and at J to 2 bases, leaving 0 bases not matched to a gene. This CDR3 has 14 amino acids.

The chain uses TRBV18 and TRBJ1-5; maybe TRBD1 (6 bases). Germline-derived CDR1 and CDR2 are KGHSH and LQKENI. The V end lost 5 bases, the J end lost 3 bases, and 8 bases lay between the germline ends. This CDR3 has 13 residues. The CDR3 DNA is TGTGCCAGCTCAAGACAGGCCAATCAGCCCCAGCATTTT. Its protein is CASSRQANQPQHF.

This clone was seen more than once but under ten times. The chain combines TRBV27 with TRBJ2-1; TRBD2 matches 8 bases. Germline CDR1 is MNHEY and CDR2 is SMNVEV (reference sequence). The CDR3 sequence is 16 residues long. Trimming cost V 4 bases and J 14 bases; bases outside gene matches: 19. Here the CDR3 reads CASSWDGAGEGIIEFF. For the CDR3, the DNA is TGTGCCAGCAGTTGGGACGGAGCGGGAGAAGGGATCATAGAGTTCTTC.

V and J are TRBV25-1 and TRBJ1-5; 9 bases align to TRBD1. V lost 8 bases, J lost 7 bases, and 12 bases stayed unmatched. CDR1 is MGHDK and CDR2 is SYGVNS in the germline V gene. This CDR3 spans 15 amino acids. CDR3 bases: TGTGCCAGCTTTCCTTCCTTTGACAGGGGGCAGCCCCAGCATTTT. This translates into CASFPSFDRGQPQHF.

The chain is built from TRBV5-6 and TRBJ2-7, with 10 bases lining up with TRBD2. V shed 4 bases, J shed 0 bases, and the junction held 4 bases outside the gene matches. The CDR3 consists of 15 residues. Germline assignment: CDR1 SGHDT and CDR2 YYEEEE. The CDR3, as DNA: TGTGCCAGCAGCCCGACTAGCGGGCCCTCCTACGAGCAGTACTTC. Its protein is CASSPTSGPSYEQYF.

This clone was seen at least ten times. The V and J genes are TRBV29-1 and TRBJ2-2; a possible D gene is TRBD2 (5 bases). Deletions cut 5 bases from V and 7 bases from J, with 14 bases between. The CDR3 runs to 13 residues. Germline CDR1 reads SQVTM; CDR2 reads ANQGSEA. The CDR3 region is CSVMRESGGELFF. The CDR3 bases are TGCAGCGTTATGAGGGAGAGCGGCGGGGAGCTGTTTTTT.

CDR3: CASSVAGHPNEKLFF. CDR3 DNA sequence: TGTGCCAGCAGCGTAGCGGGACATCCTAATGAAAAACTGTTTTTT. The gene calls are TRBV9 and TRBJ1-4; tentatively, D is TRBD1 (6 bases). The germline V gene encodes CDR1 SGDLS and CDR2 YYNGEE. The CDR3 extends over 15 amino acids. V lost 0 bases, J lost 3 bases, and 9 bases lay in between.